This T cell receptor (beta chain) was obtained from a study of naive and memory T cell subsets. The beta constant-region primer was an equimolar mix of two oligonucleotides covering TRBC1 and TRBC2. Nested alpha and beta constant-region primers with the SP2 primer drove four PCR rounds on ligated cDNA. TCRdb passed the UMI-ligation and nested PCR reads through MiXCR, listing each CDR3 protein once. The data hold 80,000 or so distinct CDR3 sequences, with 8% to 9.5% observed a single time. In its sample, this clonotype was seen many times. This CDR3 comprises 15 residues. The germline CDR1 and CDR2 sequences are SQVTM and ANQGSEA. Trimming at V came to 3 bases and at J to 2 bases, leaving 5 bases not matched to a gene.

This receptor was obtained from a human donor in good health. Sequenced input: naive CD8+ T cells from blood. V is TRBV29-1 and J is TRBJ1-5; TRBD1 aligns across 9 bases. The CDR3 DNA is TGCAGCGTTGAGGAAGGGACAGGGCGCAATCAGCCCCAGCATTTT. Its translation is CSVEEGTGRNQPQHF.